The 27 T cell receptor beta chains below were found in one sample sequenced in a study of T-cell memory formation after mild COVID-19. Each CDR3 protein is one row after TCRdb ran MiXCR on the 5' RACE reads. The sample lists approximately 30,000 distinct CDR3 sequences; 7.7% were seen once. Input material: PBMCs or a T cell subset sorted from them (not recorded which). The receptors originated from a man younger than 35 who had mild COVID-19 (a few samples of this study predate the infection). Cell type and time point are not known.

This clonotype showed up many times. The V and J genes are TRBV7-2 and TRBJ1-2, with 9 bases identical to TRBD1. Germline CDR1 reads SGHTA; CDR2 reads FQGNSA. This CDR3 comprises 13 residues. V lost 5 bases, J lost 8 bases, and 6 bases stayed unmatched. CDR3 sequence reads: CASSRGQGQGYTF. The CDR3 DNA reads TGTGCCAGCAGCCGGGGACAGGGTCAGGGCTACACCTTC.

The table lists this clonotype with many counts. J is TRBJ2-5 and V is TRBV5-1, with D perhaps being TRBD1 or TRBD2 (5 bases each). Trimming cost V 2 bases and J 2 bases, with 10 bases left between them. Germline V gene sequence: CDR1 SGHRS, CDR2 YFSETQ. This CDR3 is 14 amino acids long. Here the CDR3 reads CASSLGTAQETQYF. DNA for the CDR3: TGCGCCAGCAGCTTAGGGACGGCACAAGAGACCCAGTACTTC.

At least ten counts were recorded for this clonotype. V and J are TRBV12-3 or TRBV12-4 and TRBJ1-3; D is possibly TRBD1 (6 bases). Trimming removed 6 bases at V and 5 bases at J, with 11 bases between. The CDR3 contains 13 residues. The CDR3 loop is CASSEGQRNTIYF. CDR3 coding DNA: TGTGCCAGCAGCGAAGGACAGAGAAACACCATATATTTT.

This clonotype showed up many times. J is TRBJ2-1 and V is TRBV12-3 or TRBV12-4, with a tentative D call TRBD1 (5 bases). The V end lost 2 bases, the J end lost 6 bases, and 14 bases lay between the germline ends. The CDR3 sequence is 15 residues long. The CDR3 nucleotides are TGTGCCAGCAGTTTACCGCAGGAAGGGGTCAATGAGCAGTTCTTC. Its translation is CASSLPQEGVNEQFF.

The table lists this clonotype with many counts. CDR3 bases: TGTGCCAGCAGTTTCCTGGGGAGCTATGGCTACACCTTC. It specifies CASSFLGSYGYTF. This chain joins TRBV12-3 or TRBV12-4 and TRBJ1-2; D ambiguous. The CDR3 covers 13 residues. V lost 3 bases to trimming and J lost 4 bases, with 9 bases between them.

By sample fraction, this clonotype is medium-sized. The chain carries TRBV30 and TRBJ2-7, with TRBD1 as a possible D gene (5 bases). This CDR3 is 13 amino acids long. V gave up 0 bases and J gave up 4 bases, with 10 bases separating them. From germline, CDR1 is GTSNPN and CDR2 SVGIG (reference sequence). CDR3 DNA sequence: TGTGCCTGGAGTGTACAGGTCCAGTACGAGCAGTACTTC. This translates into CAWSVQVQYEQYF.

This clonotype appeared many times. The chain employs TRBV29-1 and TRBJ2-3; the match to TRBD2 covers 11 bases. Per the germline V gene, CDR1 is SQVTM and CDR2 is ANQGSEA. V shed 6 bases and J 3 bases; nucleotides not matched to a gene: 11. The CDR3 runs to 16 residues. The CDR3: CSVGGTSGRGTDTQYF. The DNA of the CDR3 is TGCAGCGTGGGGGGGACTAGCGGACGGGGTACAGATACGCAGTATTTT.

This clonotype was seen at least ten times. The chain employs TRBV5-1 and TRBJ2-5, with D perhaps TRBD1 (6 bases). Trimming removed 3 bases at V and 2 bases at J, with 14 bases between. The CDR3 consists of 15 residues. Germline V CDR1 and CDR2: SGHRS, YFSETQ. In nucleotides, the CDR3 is TGCGCCAGCAGCTCCGGACGGACAGTTCAAGAGACCCAGTACTTC. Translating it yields CASSSGRTVQETQYF.

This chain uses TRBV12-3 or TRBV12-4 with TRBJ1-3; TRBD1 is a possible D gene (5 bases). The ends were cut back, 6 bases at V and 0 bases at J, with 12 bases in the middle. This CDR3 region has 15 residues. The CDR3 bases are TGTGCCAGCAGACTACAGGTGATCTCTGGAAACACCATATATTTT. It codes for CASRLQVISGNTIYF.

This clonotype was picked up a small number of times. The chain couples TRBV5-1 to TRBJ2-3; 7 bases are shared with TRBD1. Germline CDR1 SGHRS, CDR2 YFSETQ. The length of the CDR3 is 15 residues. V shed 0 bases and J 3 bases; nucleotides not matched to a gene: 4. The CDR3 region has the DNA TGCGCCAGCAGCTTGGGACAGGGTGAGACAGATACGCAGTATTTT. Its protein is CASSLGQGETDTQYF.

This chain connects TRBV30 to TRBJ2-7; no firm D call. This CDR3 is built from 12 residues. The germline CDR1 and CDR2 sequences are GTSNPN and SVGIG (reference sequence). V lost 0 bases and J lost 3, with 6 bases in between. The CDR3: CAWSVSLYEQYF. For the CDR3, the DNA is TGTGCCTGGAGTGTTTCACTCTACGAGCAGTACTTC.

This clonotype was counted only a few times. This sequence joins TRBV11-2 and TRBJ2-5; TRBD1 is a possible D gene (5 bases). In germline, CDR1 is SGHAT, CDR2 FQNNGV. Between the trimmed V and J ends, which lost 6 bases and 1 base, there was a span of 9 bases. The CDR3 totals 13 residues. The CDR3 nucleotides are TGTGCCAGCAGTGAACAGGTCCAAGAGACCCAGTACTTC. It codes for CASSEQVQETQYF.

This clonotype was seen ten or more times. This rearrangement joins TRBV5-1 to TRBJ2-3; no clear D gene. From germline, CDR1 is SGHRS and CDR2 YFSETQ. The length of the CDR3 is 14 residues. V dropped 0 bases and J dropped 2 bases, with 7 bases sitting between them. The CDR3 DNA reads TGCGCCAGCAGCTTGGTCGGGCCCACAGATACGCAGTATTTT. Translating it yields CASSLVGPTDTQYF.

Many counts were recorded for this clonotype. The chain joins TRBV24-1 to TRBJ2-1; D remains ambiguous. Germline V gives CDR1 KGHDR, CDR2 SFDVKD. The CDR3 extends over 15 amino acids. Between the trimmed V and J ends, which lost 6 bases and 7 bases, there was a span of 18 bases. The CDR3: CATSRAGDLRNEQFF. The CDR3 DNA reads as TGTGCCACCAGTAGGGCAGGCGACCTTAGGAATGAGCAGTTCTTC.

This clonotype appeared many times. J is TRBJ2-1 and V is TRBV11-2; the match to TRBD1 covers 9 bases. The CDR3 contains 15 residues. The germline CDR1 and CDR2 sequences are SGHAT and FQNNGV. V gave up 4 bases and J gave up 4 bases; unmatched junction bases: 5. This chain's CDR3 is CASSWDGTGYNEQFF. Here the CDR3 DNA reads TGTGCCAGCAGCTGGGACGGGACAGGGTACAATGAGCAGTTCTTC.

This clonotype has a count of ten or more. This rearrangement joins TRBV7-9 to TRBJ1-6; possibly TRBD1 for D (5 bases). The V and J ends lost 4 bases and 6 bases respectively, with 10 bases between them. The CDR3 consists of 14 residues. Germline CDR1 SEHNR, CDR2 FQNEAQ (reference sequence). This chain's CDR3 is CASSWEDTNSPLHF. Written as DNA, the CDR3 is TGTGCCAGCAGCTGGGAGGACACTAATTCACCCCTCCACTTT. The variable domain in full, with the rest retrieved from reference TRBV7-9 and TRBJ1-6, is DTGVSQNPRHKITKRGQNVTFRCDPISEHNRLYWYRQTLGQGPEFLTYFQNEAQLEKSRLLSDRFSAERPKGSFSTLEIQRTEQGDSAMYLCASSWEDTNSPLHFGNGTRLTVT.

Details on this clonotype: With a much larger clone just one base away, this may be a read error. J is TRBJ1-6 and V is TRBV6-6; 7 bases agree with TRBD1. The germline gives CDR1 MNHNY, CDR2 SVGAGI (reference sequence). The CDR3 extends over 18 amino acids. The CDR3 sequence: CSSSLPLTGVTYNSPLHF. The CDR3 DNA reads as TGTTCCAGCAGTCTCCCCCTAACAGGGGTCACCTATAATTCACCCCTCCACTTT.

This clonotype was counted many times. CDR3: CASSGPASGGAEQYF. The CDR3 nucleotides are TGTGCCAGCAGCGGTCCCGCAAGCGGGGGGGCCGAGCAGTACTTC. The J gene is TRBJ2-7, the V gene TRBV14, with 10 positions matching TRBD2. CDR1 is SGHDN and CDR2 is FVKESK in the germline V gene. Trimming cost V 5 bases and J 6 bases; bases outside gene matches: 10. The length of the CDR3 is 15 residues.

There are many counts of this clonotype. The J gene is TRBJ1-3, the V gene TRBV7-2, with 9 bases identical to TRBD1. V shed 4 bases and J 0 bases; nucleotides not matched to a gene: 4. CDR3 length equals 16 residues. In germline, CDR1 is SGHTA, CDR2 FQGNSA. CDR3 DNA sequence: TGTGCCAGCAGCTATACGACAGGGGGCTCTGGAAACACCATATATTTT. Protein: CASSYTTGGSGNTIYF.

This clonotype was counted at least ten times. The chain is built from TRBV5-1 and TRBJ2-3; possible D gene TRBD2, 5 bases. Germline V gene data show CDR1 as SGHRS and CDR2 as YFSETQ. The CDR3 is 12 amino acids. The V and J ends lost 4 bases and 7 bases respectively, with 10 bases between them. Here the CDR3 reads CASSQEENTQYF. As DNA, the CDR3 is TGCGCCAGCAGCCAGGAGGAAAATACGCAGTATTTT.

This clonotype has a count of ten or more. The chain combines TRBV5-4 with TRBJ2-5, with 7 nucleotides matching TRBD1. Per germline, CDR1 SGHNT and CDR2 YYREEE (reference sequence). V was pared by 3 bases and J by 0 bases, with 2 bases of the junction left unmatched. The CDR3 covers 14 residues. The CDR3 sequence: CASSYDRDQETQYF. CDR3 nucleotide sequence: TGTGCCAGCAGCTACGACAGGGACCAAGAGACCCAGTACTTC.

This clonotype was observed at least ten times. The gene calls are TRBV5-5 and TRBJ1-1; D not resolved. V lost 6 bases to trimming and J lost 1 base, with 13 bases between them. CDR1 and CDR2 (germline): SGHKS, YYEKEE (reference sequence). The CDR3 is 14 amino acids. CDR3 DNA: TGTGCCAGCAACCCGATGCGGGGGAACACTGAAGCTTTCTTT. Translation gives CASNPMRGNTEAFF.

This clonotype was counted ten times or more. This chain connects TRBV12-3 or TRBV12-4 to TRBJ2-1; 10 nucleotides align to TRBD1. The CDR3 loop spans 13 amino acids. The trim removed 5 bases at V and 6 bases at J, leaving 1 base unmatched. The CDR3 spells CASSRDRGNEQFF. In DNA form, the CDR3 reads TGTGCCAGCAGTCGGGACAGGGGCAATGAGCAGTTCTTC.

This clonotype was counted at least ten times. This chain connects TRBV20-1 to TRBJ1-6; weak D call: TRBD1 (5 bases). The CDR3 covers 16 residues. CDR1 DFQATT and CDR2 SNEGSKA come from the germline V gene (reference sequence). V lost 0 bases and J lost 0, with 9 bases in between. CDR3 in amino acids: CSARDRGSSYNSPLHF. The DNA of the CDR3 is TGCAGTGCTAGAGATAGGGGCAGCTCCTATAATTCACCCCTCCACTTT.

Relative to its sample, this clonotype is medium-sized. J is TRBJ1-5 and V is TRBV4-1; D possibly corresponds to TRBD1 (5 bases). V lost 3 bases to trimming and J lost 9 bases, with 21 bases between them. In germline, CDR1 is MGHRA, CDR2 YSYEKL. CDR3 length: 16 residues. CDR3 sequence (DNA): TGCGCCAGCAGCCAGATAGATATGGGGCTGGCGGGGCCCCAGCATTTT. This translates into CASSQIDMGLAGPQHF.

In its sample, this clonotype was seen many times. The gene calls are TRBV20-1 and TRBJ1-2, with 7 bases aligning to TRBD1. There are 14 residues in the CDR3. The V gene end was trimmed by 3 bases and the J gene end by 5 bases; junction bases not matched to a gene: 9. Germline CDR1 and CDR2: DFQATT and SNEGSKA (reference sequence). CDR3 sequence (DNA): TGCAGTGCTAGTGTCGGGACAGCACTTTATGGCTACACCTTC. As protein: CSASVGTALYGYTF.

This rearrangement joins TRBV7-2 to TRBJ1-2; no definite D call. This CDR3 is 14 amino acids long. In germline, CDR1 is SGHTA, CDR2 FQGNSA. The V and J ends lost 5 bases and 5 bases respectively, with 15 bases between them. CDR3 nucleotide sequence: TGTGCCAGCAGCCTCCAGACGGAAACATATGGCTACACCTTC. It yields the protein CASSLQTETYGYTF. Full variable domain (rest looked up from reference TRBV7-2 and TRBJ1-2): GAGVSQSPSNKVTEKGKDVELRCDPISGHTALYWYRQSLGQGLEFLIYFQGNSAPDKSGLPSDRFSAERTGGSVSTLTIQRTQQEDSAVYLCASSLQTETYGYTFGSGTRLTVV.